This T cell receptor (beta chain) derives from a study of cytomegalovirus exposure and HLA in healthy donors. V shed 3 bases and J 5 bases; nucleotides not matched to a gene: 9. Germline CDR1 reads SNHLY; CDR2 reads FYNNEI. This CDR3 has 17 residues. Libraries were prepared by immunoSEQ multiplex PCR; TCRdb keeps only in-frame clonotypes and omits some of them. The table includes 200,000 to 300,000 clones, approximately 86% detected once. This sequence joins TRBV2 and TRBJ2-1; 11 positions match TRBD2. The sequenced sample consisted of PBMCs. The clonotype comes from a woman under 40 in good health and CMV-seropositive. The CDR3, as DNA: TGTGCCAGCAGTGATGTCGTTACTAGCGGGAGTGACAATGAGCAGTTCTTC. Translating gives CASSDVVTSGSDNEQFF.